This T cell receptor beta chain was sequenced in a study of blood T cells in healthy people across ages. The donors, healthy Caucasians from Russia, were aged roughly 6 to 100. Total RNA, at least 5.5 micrograms per sample, was extracted from PBMCs. Primers used in a second PCR of about 7 to 12 cycles were a sample-barcoded 5' primer and a J-beta primer mix. MiXCR was run by TCRdb on the 5' RACE reads, yielding one entry per CDR3 protein. The sample has about 1.4 million distinct CDR3 sequences, approximately 59% seen once; the top ten hold over 6.5%. General study findings and limits: Strongly correlated with naive T cell percentage was TCR beta diversity. Roughly linear declines in TCR beta diversity per million T cells occurred with age.

Comment on this clonotype: Its antigen is unidentified.

The germline CDR1 and CDR2 sequences are MNHEY and SMNVEV (reference sequence). The CDR3 loop spans 16 amino acids. V was clipped by 2 bases and J by 3 bases, with 17 bases between them. The chain recombines TRBV27 with TRBJ2-7, with D unresolved. The sequence came from a man younger than 35 in good health. Sequenced material: blood. This chain's CDR3 is CASSLTPRAQYYEQYF. Here the CDR3 DNA reads TGTGCCAGCAGTTTAACCCCCCGAGCACAGTACTACGAGCAGTACTTC.